The 27 T cell receptor beta chains below were found in one sample sequenced in a study of T cells after yellow fever vaccination. Each CDR3 protein is one row after TCRdb ran MiXCR on the 5' RACE reads. The sample comprises approximately 260,000 distinct CDR3 sequences, around 4.9% of which are singletons, and 2.5% to 4% rests with the top ten. The material sequenced was CD4+ T cells sorted from PBMCs, taken on the day of the yellow fever booster vaccination. The source is a man aged 18-30 years who received the YFV17D yellow fever vaccine.

The V call is TRBV20-1, the J call TRBJ2-2; possible D gene TRBD1, 6 bases. Germline CDR1 reads DFQATT; CDR2 reads SNEGSKA (reference sequence). The CDR3 has 13 residues. The V and J ends lost 5 bases and 7 bases respectively, with 14 bases between them. The chain's CDR3 is CSAVDRNGGELFF. In nucleotides, the CDR3 is TGCAGTGCTGTGGACAGAAATGGCGGGGAGCTGTTTTTT.

This clonotype was seen only a few times. The chain couples TRBV28 to TRBJ2-7; TRBD1 matches 7 bases. Per the germline V gene, CDR1 is MDHEN and CDR2 is SYDVKM. Germline trimming cut 5 bases from V and 2 bases from J; bases unmatched to any gene: 6. The length of the CDR3 is 14 residues. Written as DNA, the CDR3 is TGTGCCAGCAGTACTCTAGGGGGCCCCTACGAGCAGTACGTC. Its protein product is CASSTLGGPYEQYV.

The rearrangement uses TRBV3-1 and TRBJ2-7; 9 nucleotides line up with TRBD1. This CDR3 comprises 14 residues. Germline V gene sequence: CDR1 LGHDT, CDR2 YNNKEL (reference sequence). The V segment lost 7 bases and the J segment 5 bases; nucleotides outside the gene matches: 9. CDR3 bases: TGTGCCAGCACCCGATCGGGACAGGGCCACGAGCAGTACTTC. As protein: CASTRSGQGHEQYF.

A word on this clonotype: A single base separates this from a much larger clone, so it may be a read error. V and J are TRBV3-1 and TRBJ1-5; no firm D call. Germline V CDR1 and CDR2: LGHDT, YNNKEL (reference sequence). There are 13 residues in the CDR3. The V end lost 8 bases, the J end lost 2 bases, and 10 bases lay between the germline ends. The DNA of the CDR3 is TGTGCCAGCTCCCTCTATGGCAATCAGCCCCAGCATTTT. Residues: CASSLYGNQPQHF.

This clonotype has a count of ten or more. J is TRBJ2-3 and V is TRBV2, with D perhaps matching TRBD1 (5 bases). The CDR3 consists of 11 residues. Germline CDR1 is SNHLY and CDR2 is FYNNEI. V dropped 4 bases and J dropped 12 bases, with 11 bases sitting between them. The CDR3 DNA follows: TGTGCCAGCAGTGTGGGGCTATTTCAGTATTTT. As protein: CASSVGLFQYF.

The V call is TRBV20-1, the J call TRBJ1-1; a possible D gene is TRBD1 (5 bases). Germline V lookup: CDR1 DFQATT, CDR2 SNEGSKA (reference sequence). V lost 3 bases and J lost 3, with 11 bases in between. The CDR3 has 13 residues. The chain's CDR3 is CSASSQGDTEAFF. For the CDR3, the DNA is TGCAGTGCTAGTAGTCAGGGAGACACTGAAGCTTTCTTT.

This clonotype was detected ten times or more. The V call is TRBV5-1, the J call TRBJ2-5; D is ambiguous. With 8 bases removed from V and 9 bases from J, the gap between germline ends came to 32 bases. The CDR3 is 17 residues long. The germline V gene encodes CDR1 SGHRS and CDR2 YFSETQ. DNA of the CDR3: TGCGCCAGTGATCCGATGGGCAGACTCTCGACGTACCTACCCCAGTACTTC. Its translation is CASDPMGRLSTYLPQYF.

The chain combines TRBV4-3 with TRBJ1-2; possibly TRBD1 for D (5 bases). V gave up 3 bases and J gave up 2 bases, with 10 bases separating them. Germline CDR1 reads LGHNA; CDR2 reads YSLEER. The CDR3 length is 14 residues. The CDR3 bases are TGCGCCAGCAGCCACAGGGATGGGAACTATGGCTACACCTTC. Encoded protein: CASSHRDGNYGYTF.

The V and J genes are TRBV29-1 and TRBJ1-2; 8 bases map to TRBD1. CDR3 length: 15 amino acids. Per germline, CDR1 SQVTM and CDR2 ANQGSEA. Trimming cost V 0 bases and J 4 bases; bases outside gene matches: 7. CDR3: CSVEDRPGTGYGYTF. In nucleotides, the CDR3 is TGCAGCGTTGAAGATAGGCCAGGGACAGGCTATGGCTACACCTTC.

This clonotype has just a few counts. The chain couples TRBV6-5 to TRBJ1-1; 9 positions match TRBD1. The CDR3 sequence is 13 residues long. Germline CDR1 is MNHEY and CDR2 is SVGAGI. V shed 6 bases, J shed 3 bases, and the junction held 2 bases outside the gene matches. The CDR3 spells CASRRQGDTEAFF. The CDR3 nucleotides read TGTGCCAGCAGGAGACAGGGGGACACTGAAGCTTTCTTT.

The J gene is TRBJ2-5, the V gene TRBV23-1; tentatively, D is TRBD1 or TRBD2 (5 bases each). TRBV23-1 is assigned to the ORF class and has an uncertain function. The CDR3 extends over 14 amino acids. V was cut by 8 bases and J by 3 bases, with 16 bases left in between. CDR3 loop: CASARARAKETQYF. In DNA form, the CDR3 reads TGCGCCAGCGCGAGGGCCAGGGCGAAAGAGACCCAGTACTTC.

In its sample, this clonotype was seen many times. The chain carries TRBV20-1 and TRBJ1-5; D unclear. The CDR3 extends over 15 amino acids. The germline V gene has CDR1 DFQATT and CDR2 SNEGSKA (reference sequence). The V and J ends lost 3 bases and 5 bases respectively, with 17 bases between them. DNA for the CDR3: TGCAGTGCTAGGGATCCCGGGCTTGGGGATCAGCCCCAGCATTTT. The encoded protein is CSARDPGLGDQPQHF.

The V and J genes are TRBV18 and TRBJ2-3, with TRBD2 matching 12 bases. Per germline, CDR1 KGHSH and CDR2 LQKENI. The CDR3 extends over 16 amino acids. The V and J ends lost 0 bases and 6 bases, in that order; junction bases with no gene match: 4. The CDR3 nucleotides read TGTGCCAGCTCACCACCGACTAGCGGGGGTGTGGATACGCAGTATTTT. This codes for CASSPPTSGGVDTQYF.

This clonotype appeared many times. J is TRBJ2-7 and V is TRBV18; unclear D gene. V shed 3 bases and J shed 4 bases, with 13 bases lying between them. The CDR3 is 14 amino acids. Germline lookup yields CDR1 KGHSH and CDR2 LQKENI. Here the CDR3 reads CASSPGIVEYEQYF. The DNA of the CDR3 is TGTGCCAGCTCACCGGGGATTGTGGAGTACGAGCAGTACTTC.

This clonotype has at least ten counts. The chain employs TRBV5-1 and TRBJ1-6; 7 bases are shared with TRBD1. Trimming took 5 bases from V and 2 from J; bases not matched to a gene: 7. The germline CDR1 and CDR2 sequences are SGHRS and YFSETQ. The CDR3 sequence is 16 residues long. The CDR3 DNA reads as TGCGCCAGCAGGCCGAGGGACAGCGCCTATAATTCACCCCTCCACTTT. Its protein is CASRPRDSAYNSPLHF. Combining the CDR3 with reference TRBV5-1 and TRBJ1-6 gives the whole variable domain KAGVTQTPRYLIKTRGQQVTLSCSPISGHRSVSWYQQTPGQGLQFLFEYFSETQRNKGNFPGRFSGRQFSNSRSEMNVSTLELGDSALYLCASRPRDSAYNSPLHFGNGTRLTVT.

This clonotype was seen repeatedly, ten times or more. V is TRBV7-3 and J is TRBJ2-1, with 11 nucleotides matching TRBD1. This CDR3 is built from 14 residues. CDR1 SGHTA and CDR2 FQGTGA come from the germline V gene. V shed 5 bases, J shed 8 bases, and the junction held 5 bases outside the gene matches. Here the CDR3 reads CASSGQGANDEQFF. The DNA of the CDR3 is TGTGCCAGCAGCGGACAGGGGGCGAATGATGAGCAGTTCTTC.

In its sample, this clonotype was seen a few times. V is TRBV7-2 and J is TRBJ1-5, with 10 bases fitting TRBD1. Germline V gene data show CDR1 as SGHTA and CDR2 as FQGNSA. J was trimmed by 0 bases and V by 2 bases; bases with no gene match: 10. CDR3 length equals 19 residues. The CDR3: CASSLSRTGGAYSNQPQHF. DNA for the CDR3: TGTGCCAGCAGCTTATCCAGGACAGGGGGTGCGTATAGCAATCAGCCCCAGCATTTT.

This clonotype came up many times. The genes are TRBV4-3 and TRBJ2-3; D gene unclear. V was cut by 1 base and J by 2 bases, with 19 bases left in between. Germline V gives CDR1 LGHNA, CDR2 YSLEER. The CDR3 totals 18 residues. CDR3 loop: CASSQVYRGIDFTDTQYF. The CDR3 DNA sequence: TGCGCCAGCAGCCAAGTCTATCGAGGCATCGACTTCACAGATACGCAGTATTTT.

The sample holds many counts of this clonotype. The rearrangement links TRBV20-1 to TRBJ2-7, with 9 bases fitting TRBD1. The CDR3 has 13 residues. CDR1 is DFQATT and CDR2 is SNEGSKA in the germline V gene (reference sequence). J was trimmed by 2 bases and V by 4 bases; bases with no gene match: 3. CDR3 coding DNA: TGCAGTGCTATCGGACAGGGGACCTACGAGCAGTACGTC. Protein: CSAIGQGTYEQYV.

The chain carries TRBV7-3 and TRBJ2-3; TRBD1 matches at 8 bases. This CDR3 spans 15 amino acids. The V gene end was trimmed by 3 bases and the J gene end by 2 bases; junction bases not matched to a gene: 4. Germline-derived CDR1 and CDR2 are SGHTA and FQGTGA. CDR3 protein: CASSFRQGPTDTQYF. CDR3 nucleotides: TGTGCCAGCAGCTTTAGACAGGGGCCCACAGATACGCAGTATTTT.

This clonotype showed up just a few times. The CDR3 is CASSDGTPGRPQHF. CDR3 sequence (DNA): TGCGCCAGCAGCGACGGGACCCCAGGAAGGCCCCAGCATTTT. V and J are TRBV5-1 and TRBJ1-5, with D possibly matching TRBD1 (5 bases). Germline V gene lookup returns CDR1 SGHRS and CDR2 YFSETQ. V was trimmed by 4 bases and J by 9 bases, leaving 17 bases between them. The CDR3 runs 14 residues.

The CDR3 region has the DNA TGCGCCAGCAGCTTGGCAGAGGGGGGCACTGAAGCTTTCTTT. Protein sequence: CASSLAEGGTEAFF. This sequence joins TRBV5-1 and TRBJ1-1; D might be TRBD1 (6 bases). V dropped 0 bases and J dropped 4 bases, with 10 bases sitting between them. Per germline, CDR1 SGHRS and CDR2 YFSETQ. This CDR3 region has 14 residues.

This clonotype was detected ten times or more. The V gene is TRBV7-9, the J gene TRBJ2-3; 8 bases align to TRBD2. The junction had 11 bases not matched to a gene; V was cut back by 5 bases and J by 4 bases. The CDR3 consists of 16 residues. Germline lookup yields CDR1 SEHNR and CDR2 FQNEAQ (reference sequence). CDR3 residues: CASSPRRAGGSDTQYF. CDR3 sequence (DNA): TGTGCCAGCAGCCCCCGGAGGGCGGGGGGTTCAGATACGCAGTATTTT.

The chain joins TRBV29-1 to TRBJ2-1; 8 bases align to TRBD2. In germline, CDR1 is SQVTM, CDR2 ANQGSEA. This CDR3 comprises 16 residues. The J segment lost 7 bases and the V segment lost 2 bases, leaving 13 bases of the junction unmatched. In DNA form, the CDR3 reads TGCAGCGTTGAAAGCAATGGCGGGGGGCGGTTAAATGAGCAGTTCTTC. It codes for CSVESNGGGRLNEQFF.

This clonotype was picked up many times. This chain connects TRBV5-1 to TRBJ2-4; D may be TRBD1 or TRBD2 (6 bases each). This CDR3 region has 15 residues. V lost 1 base to trimming and J lost 8 bases, with 16 bases between them. Germline values: CDR1 SGHRS, CDR2 YFSETQ. The CDR3 spells CASSLNRAEGDIQYF. CDR3 bases: TGCGCCAGCAGCTTGAACAGGGCGGAGGGGGACATTCAGTACTTC.

This clonotype was counted between two and nine times. The J gene is TRBJ2-7, the V gene TRBV5-1; D might be TRBD1 (6 bases). CDR3 size: 14 residues. Germline V gene data show CDR1 as SGHRS and CDR2 as YFSETQ. The ends were cut back, 2 bases at V and 1 base at J, with 10 bases in the middle. CDR3 DNA sequence: TGCGCCAGCAGCTTTTGGACAGCATCCTACGAGCAGTACTTC. This codes for CASSFWTASYEQYF.

This clonotype was recorded many times. The chain is built from TRBV12-3 or TRBV12-4 and TRBJ1-2, with 7 nucleotides matching TRBD1. The J segment lost 4 bases and the V segment lost 2 bases, leaving 1 base of the junction unmatched. This CDR3 is 13 amino acids long. The CDR3 loop reads CASSLKGAYGYTF. The DNA of the CDR3 is TGTGCCAGCAGTTTAAAGGGGGCCTATGGCTACACCTTC.